This is a list of T cell receptor beta chains from one sample in a study of T cells after yellow fever vaccination. TCRdb called the 5' RACE reads again in MiXCR, with one record for every CDR3 protein. The sample yields under 200,000 distinct CDR3 sequences, more than 9.5% seen once. The sample here was CD8+ T cells sorted from PBMCs, taken 15 days after the yellow fever booster vaccination. The source of these receptors is a young man who received the YFV17D yellow fever vaccine. CDR3s include the opening cysteine and the closing phenylalanine or tryptophan. Fields, in order: V gene, J gene, clone size, D gene, CDR3 DNA, CDR3 protein. A D gene is named only where the DNA matches it firmly. Size values are once, few and many counts, or a class for expanded clones, and some rows have none.

V gene: TRBV6-5
J gene: TRBJ1-1
clone size: few
D gene: TRBD1
CDR3 DNA: TGTGCCAGCAGTCCTATGACAGGGTTTAGCGGTGAAGCTTTCTTT
CDR3 protein: CASSPMTGFSGEAFF

V gene: TRBV29-1
J gene: TRBJ2-1
clone size: many
D gene: .
CDR3 DNA: TGCAGCGGGCAACTCAATGAGCAGTTCTTC
CDR3 protein: CSGQLNEQFF

V gene: TRBV2
J gene: TRBJ1-1
clone size: many
D gene: .
CDR3 DNA: TGTGCCAGCAGTGAACAAAGGACCGTAAACACTGAAGCTTTCTTT
CDR3 protein: CASSEQRTVNTEAFF

V gene: TRBV7-9
J gene: TRBJ2-2
clone size: few
D gene: TRBD1
CDR3 DNA: TGTGCCAGCAGCTCGACCGGGACAGAGAACACCGGGGAGCTGTTTTTT
CDR3 protein: CASSSTGTENTGELFF

V gene: TRBV6-5
J gene: TRBJ2-2
clone size: few
D gene: TRBD2
CDR3 DNA: TGTGCCAGCAGTTCTGTAGCGGGGAGGAACACCGGGGAGCTGTTTTTT
CDR3 protein: CASSSVAGRNTGELFF

V gene: TRBV27
J gene: TRBJ2-5
clone size: .
D gene: TRBD1
CDR3 DNA: TGTGCCAGCAGTTTAGGGACAGGGCAAGAGACCCAGTACTTC
CDR3 protein: CASSLGTGQETQYF

V gene: TRBV3-1
J gene: TRBJ2-2
clone size: .
D gene: TRBD2
CDR3 DNA: TGTGCCAGCAGCCAAGATTGGGGGGGAACCGGGGAGCTGTTTTTT
CDR3 protein: CASSQDWGGTGELFF

V gene: TRBV4-1
J gene: TRBJ1-1
clone size: .
D gene: .
CDR3 DNA: TGCGCCAGCAGCCAAGAGGGGGTCGGGACTGAAGCTTTCTTT
CDR3 protein: CASSQEGVGTEAFF

V gene: TRBV7-3
J gene: TRBJ2-1
clone size: .
D gene: TRBD1
CDR3 DNA: TGTGCCAGCAGCTCCACTCAGACAGGGAGTAGGGACAATGAGCAGTTCTTC
CDR3 protein: CASSSTQTGSRDNEQFF

V gene: TRBV7-6
J gene: TRBJ2-7
clone size: few
D gene: TRBD1
CDR3 DNA: TGTGCCAGCAGCCCGAAGACAGGGGGCAACGAGCAGTACTTC
CDR3 protein: CASSPKTGGNEQYF

V gene: TRBV4-1
J gene: TRBJ2-7
clone size: .
D gene: TRBD1
CDR3 DNA: TGCGCCAGCAGCCATGCCGCCGGGACAGGAGATTACGAGCAGTACTTC
CDR3 protein: CASSHAAGTGDYEQYF

V gene: TRBV15
J gene: TRBJ1-4
clone size: .
D gene: .
CDR3 DNA: TGTGCCACCAGTCATAGGGGTGTTGAAAAACTGTTTTTT
CDR3 protein: CATSHRGVEKLFF

V gene: TRBV4-3
J gene: TRBJ2-1
clone size: .
D gene: .
CDR3 DNA: TGCGCCAGCAGCCAAGCAGGGACAACGAATGAGCAGTTCTTC
CDR3 protein: CASSQAGTTNEQFF

V gene: TRBV7-2
J gene: TRBJ1-2
clone size: .
D gene: .
CDR3 DNA: TGTGCCAGCAGCTCCCTTCGGGCGGATGGCTACACCTTC
CDR3 protein: CASSSLRADGYTF

V gene: TRBV4-3
J gene: TRBJ1-1
clone size: .
D gene: .
CDR3 DNA: TGCGCCAGCAGCCAAGATTCGGACACTGAAGCTTTCTTT
CDR3 protein: CASSQDSDTEAFF

V gene: TRBV15
J gene: TRBJ2-1
clone size: many
D gene: .
CDR3 DNA: TGTGCCACCAGCAGTCAGAGCTCCTACAATGAGCAGTTCTTC
CDR3 protein: CATSSQSSYNEQFF

V gene: TRBV5-1
J gene: TRBJ1-2
clone size: few
D gene: .
CDR3 DNA: TGCGCCAGCAGCTTGTATGGGGGAGCGGAGGGCTACACCTTC
CDR3 protein: CASSLYGGAEGYTF

V gene: TRBV12-3/TRBV12-4
J gene: TRBJ2-7
clone size: .
D gene: TRBD1
CDR3 DNA: TGTGCCAGCAGTTCGGGTCCGGTTGGGACAGCGTACCCCTACGAGCAGTACTTC
CDR3 protein: CASSSGPVGTAYPYEQYF

V gene: TRBV29-1
J gene: TRBJ1-1
clone size: .
D gene: TRBD1
CDR3 DNA: TGCAGCGTCGAGGGATCAGGGGGGATGAACACTGAAGCTTTCTTT
CDR3 protein: CSVEGSGGMNTEAFF

V gene: TRBV10-3
J gene: TRBJ2-1
clone size: .
D gene: TRBD2
CDR3 DNA: TGTGCCATCAGTGAGTCTGGAGGACTAGTCGATGAGCAGTTCTTC
CDR3 protein: CAISESGGLVDEQFF

V gene: TRBV5-1
J gene: TRBJ2-3
clone size: many
D gene: TRBD1
CDR3 DNA: TGCGCCAGCAGCTCGGGACAGGTGGGGACAGATACGCAGTATTTT
CDR3 protein: CASSSGQVGTDTQYF

V gene: TRBV7-9
J gene: TRBJ2-7
clone size: .
D gene: .
CDR3 DNA: TGTGCCAGCAGACCTAGGGGATACGAGCAGTACTTC
CDR3 protein: CASRPRGYEQYF

V gene: TRBV10-3
J gene: TRBJ2-2
clone size: few
D gene: TRBD1
CDR3 DNA: TGTGCCGTCTCAGGGGGTAACGGGGACACCGGGGAGCTGTTTTTT
CDR3 protein: CAVSGGNGDTGELFF

V gene: TRBV4-1
J gene: TRBJ1-1
clone size: few
D gene: .
CDR3 DNA: TGCGCCAGCAGCCAAGATGTGGGGATCGCTGAAGCTTTCTTT
CDR3 protein: CASSQDVGIAEAFF

V gene: TRBV20-1
J gene: TRBJ2-7
clone size: .
D gene: .
CDR3 DNA: TGCAGTGCTAGATCAATGTGGGGGGGCAATGGGGAGCAGTACTTC
CDR3 protein: CSARSMWGGNGEQYF

V gene: TRBV12-3/TRBV12-4
J gene: TRBJ2-1
clone size: few
D gene: .
CDR3 DNA: TGTGCCAGCAGTTATAGTATGAACAATGAGCAGTTCTTC
CDR3 protein: CASSYSMNNEQFF

V gene: TRBV12-3/TRBV12-4
J gene: TRBJ2-1
clone size: many
D gene: .
CDR3 DNA: TGTGCCAGCAGTTCGGGGGATTCCTACAATGAGCAGTTCTTC
CDR3 protein: CASSSGDSYNEQFF

V gene: TRBV3-1
J gene: TRBJ2-1
clone size: .
D gene: .
CDR3 DNA: TGTGCCAGCAGCCAAGGGTTCTTCCCCAGGAATGAGCAGTTCTTC
CDR3 protein: CASSQGFFPRNEQFF

V gene: TRBV12-3/TRBV12-4
J gene: TRBJ1-3
clone size: .
D gene: .
CDR3 DNA: TGTGCCAGCAACTTAGGGGGATCTGGAAACACCATATATTTT
CDR3 protein: CASNLGGSGNTIYF

V gene: TRBV7-2
J gene: TRBJ2-3
clone size: .
D gene: TRBD2
CDR3 DNA: TGTGCCAGCAGCTTCGGACTAGCGGGGGCTACAGATACGCAGTATTTT
CDR3 protein: CASSFGLAGATDTQYF

V gene: TRBV9
J gene: TRBJ1-3
clone size: .
D gene: TRBD1
CDR3 DNA: TGTGCCAGCAGCGGGAACAGGGGAGACACCATATATTTT
CDR3 protein: CASSGNRGDTIYF

V gene: TRBV9
J gene: TRBJ1-1
clone size: .
D gene: .
CDR3 DNA: TGTGCCAGCAGCGTAGGGAGAGTCCGGGACACTGAAGCTTTCTTT
CDR3 protein: CASSVGRVRDTEAFF

V gene: TRBV12-3/TRBV12-4
J gene: TRBJ2-5
clone size: .
D gene: TRBD1
CDR3 DNA: TGTGCCAGCAGTTCATCGACAGGGCGGGTCGAGACCCAGTACTTC
CDR3 protein: CASSSSTGRVETQYF

V gene: TRBV6-6
J gene: TRBJ2-4
clone size: many
D gene: .
CDR3 DNA: TGTGCCAGCAGCCCCGAGGTCACCGTAGCCAAAAACATTCAGTACTTC
CDR3 protein: CASSPEVTVAKNIQYF

V gene: TRBV6-5
J gene: TRBJ2-2
clone size: few
D gene: .
CDR3 DNA: TGTGCCAGCAGTTACTCCGGGGCCGCAGGGGTCACCGGGGAGCTGTTTTTT
CDR3 protein: CASSYSGAAGVTGELFF

V gene: TRBV3-1
J gene: TRBJ1-5
clone size: many
D gene: .
CDR3 DNA: TGTGCCAGCAGCCAAGACAGCAATCAGCCCCAGCATTTT
CDR3 protein: CASSQDSNQPQHF

V gene: TRBV4-1
J gene: TRBJ1-6
clone size: few
D gene: .
CDR3 DNA: TGCGCCAGCAGCCAAGATGGGGGTTGGAATTCACCCCTCCACTTT
CDR3 protein: CASSQDGGWNSPLHF

V gene: TRBV7-8
J gene: TRBJ2-1
clone size: few
D gene: TRBD2
CDR3 DNA: TGTGCCAGCAGCGGGGGGACTAGCTCGGTTAATGAGCAGTTCTTC
CDR3 protein: CASSGGTSSVNEQFF

V gene: TRBV24-1
J gene: TRBJ2-1
clone size: few
D gene: .
CDR3 DNA: TGTGCCACCAGTGATTACGGAGAGCAGTTCTTC
CDR3 protein: CATSDYGEQFF

V gene: TRBV4-3
J gene: TRBJ2-3
clone size: .
D gene: .
CDR3 DNA: TGCGCCAGCAGCCTCGGGGGAATCAGCACAGATACGCAGTATTTT
CDR3 protein: CASSLGGISTDTQYF

V gene: TRBV13
J gene: TRBJ2-1
clone size: few
D gene: .
CDR3 DNA: TGTGCCAGCAGCTTACTTCCCGGGGAGGAGCAGTTCTTC
CDR3 protein: CASSLLPGEEQFF

V gene: TRBV12-3/TRBV12-4
J gene: TRBJ2-3
clone size: .
D gene: TRBD2
CDR3 DNA: TGTGCCAGCAGCAGCGTGGGGGGGAGGACAGATACGCAGTATTTT
CDR3 protein: CASSSVGGRTDTQYF

V gene: TRBV6-5
J gene: TRBJ2-3
clone size: .
D gene: .
CDR3 DNA: TGTGCCAGCAGTTACAGGCGCACAGATACGCAGTATTTT
CDR3 protein: CASSYRRTDTQYF

V gene: TRBV6-2/TRBV6-3
J gene: TRBJ2-1
clone size: few
D gene: .
CDR3 DNA: TGTGCCAGCAGTTACGGGAATCAAGTGGGGGAGCAGTTCTTC
CDR3 protein: CASSYGNQVGEQFF

V gene: TRBV25-1
J gene: TRBJ1-5
clone size: few
D gene: .
CDR3 DNA: TGTGTTCGCGGGGTATCGAGTCAGCCCCAGCATTTT
CDR3 protein: CVRGVSSQPQHF

V gene: TRBV5-1
J gene: TRBJ2-3
clone size: .
D gene: TRBD2
CDR3 DNA: TGCGCCAGCAGCTCCGGGACTAGCGGGGGGCCTGAGAGTCCCGCAGATACGCAGTATTTT
CDR3 protein: CASSSGTSGGPESPADTQYF

V gene: TRBV10-3
J gene: TRBJ2-1
clone size: few
D gene: .
CDR3 DNA: TGTGCCATCAGTGAGCCTGACGCTAGCTCCTACAATGAGCAGTTCTTC
CDR3 protein: CAISEPDASSYNEQFF

V gene: TRBV6-1
J gene: TRBJ2-2
clone size: few
D gene: TRBD1
CDR3 DNA: TGTGCCAGCAGTTCCCGGACAGGGAACACCGGGGAGCTGTTTTTT
CDR3 protein: CASSSRTGNTGELFF

V gene: TRBV7-9
J gene: TRBJ1-1
clone size: many
D gene: .
CDR3 DNA: TGTGCCAGCAGCAAACTTGCGGGCACTGAAGCTTTCTTT
CDR3 protein: CASSKLAGTEAFF

V gene: TRBV28
J gene: TRBJ2-3
clone size: .
D gene: TRBD2
CDR3 DNA: TGTGCCAGCATCCAGTCAGCGACTAGCTTTAAGTATTTT
CDR3 protein: CASIQSATSFKYF

V gene: TRBV7-2
J gene: TRBJ1-1
clone size: .
D gene: .
CDR3 DNA: TGTGCCAGCAGCGCCTGGGTCGAGGACACTGAAGCTTTCTTT
CDR3 protein: CASSAWVEDTEAFF